These 27 T cell receptor beta chains originate from one sample sequenced in a study of blood T cell repertoires in COVID-19 (dated by TCRdb to about 2020). Receptor libraries were prepared by the immunoSEQ multiplex PCR assay. The table was pulled from immuneACCESS by TCRdb, which kept in-frame rearrangements only. Such tables lose some clones; where checked, under half of the loss comes from unresolved V genes, and the rest has no known cause. This sample comprises about 110,000 clones, 76% of them detected only once. Clones ranked in the top ten supply more than 3.5% of the sample. The sample was peripheral blood. Every receptor here comes from a woman aged 80 or over with acute or convalescent COVID-19.

The CDR3 DNA follows: TGTGCCAGCAGCCCACGATTGACAGGCGCGAGCGCTTTCTTT. Protein sequence: CASSPRLTGASAFF. This chain links TRBV6-6 with TRBJ1-1, with D possibly matching TRBD1 (6 bases). The length of the CDR3 is 14 residues. Trimming took 6 bases from V and 11 from J, leaving 22 bases between them. Germline lookup yields CDR1 MNHNY and CDR2 SVGAGI (reference sequence).

This clone was detected only a few times. This chain connects TRBV3-1 (or the pseudogene TRBV3-2) to TRBJ2-7; a weak D match, TRBD1 (6 bases). Germline values: CDR1 LGHDT, CDR2 YNNKEL (reference sequence). The CDR3 spans 15 residues. Trimming stripped 3 bases from V and 0 bases from J, with 12 bases between. The CDR3 DNA follows: TGTGCCAGCAGCCACACAGGGTCCCACTCCTACGAGCAGTACTTC. As protein: CASSHTGSHSYEQYF.

The chain has TRBV18 and TRBJ1-5, with TRBD1 as a possible D gene (5 bases). CDR3 length equals 12 residues. Trimming removed 3 bases from V and 11 bases from J, with 11 bases in between. From germline, CDR1 is KGHSH and CDR2 LQKENI. The CDR3 region is CASSPSGGTQHF. CDR3 nucleotides: TGTGCCAGCTCACCTTCGGGGGGGACCCAGCATTTT. The whole variable domain, remainder taken from reference TRBV18 and TRBJ1-5, is NAGVMQNPRHLVRRRGQEARLRCSPMKGHSHVYWYRQLPEEGLKFMVYLQKENIIDESGMPKERFSAEFPKEGPSILRIQQVVRGDSAAYFCASSPSGGTQHFGDGTRLSIL.

This clone was recorded a few times. This chain connects TRBV28 to TRBJ2-1; 9 positions match TRBD2. The J segment lost 6 bases and the V segment lost 3 bases, leaving 6 bases of the junction unmatched. The CDR3 is 15 amino acids. CDR1 is MDHEN and CDR2 is SYDVKM in the germline V gene. The CDR3 here is CASSLLAGPFNEQFF. The CDR3, as DNA: TGTGCCAGCAGTTTGCTAGCGGGGCCCTTCAATGAGCAGTTCTTC.

This chain connects TRBV3-1 (or the pseudogene TRBV3-2) to TRBJ2-2; D is uncertain. Trimming left V 0 bases short and J 4 bases short, with 9 bases between. Germline V lookup: CDR1 LGHDT, CDR2 YNNKEL (reference sequence). This CDR3 comprises 15 residues. The CDR3 loop is CASSQDGLATGELFF. The DNA of the CDR3 is TGTGCCAGCAGCCAAGATGGGCTGGCCACCGGGGAGCTGTTTTTT.

This sequence joins TRBV12-3 or TRBV12-4 and TRBJ1-1, with 10 bases that match TRBD1. This CDR3 region has 13 residues. Trimming took 10 bases from V and 6 from J; bases not matched to a gene: 8. CDR3 amino acids: CATQTGGNPEAFF. Here the CDR3 DNA reads TGTGCCACTCAGACAGGGGGCAATCCTGAAGCTTTCTTT.

The chain employs TRBV6-2 or TRBV6-3 and TRBJ1-5; D unresolved. The germline CDR1 and CDR2 sequences are MNHEY and SVGEGT. Trimming stripped 3 bases from V and 1 base from J, with 10 bases between. The length of the CDR3 is 15 residues. In nucleotides, the CDR3 is TGTGCCAGCAGTTATATGGGTAGCAGCAATCAGCCCCAGCATTTT. Residues: CASSYMGSSNQPQHF.

The rearrangement joins TRBV5-1 to TRBJ2-7, with TRBD2 as a possible D gene (5 bases). Germline V CDR1 and CDR2: SGHRS, YFSETQ. The CDR3 is 12 amino acids. Trimming cost V 5 bases and J 6 bases, with 12 bases left between them. CDR3 sequence reads: CASSPGEGEQYF. CDR3 DNA: TGCGCCAGCAGTCCAGGAGAGGGCGAGCAGTACTTC.

The chain carries TRBV9 and TRBJ2-1; D may be TRBD2 (6 bases). The germline V and J ends were trimmed by 3 bases and 0 bases, with 19 bases remaining between them. There are 18 residues in the CDR3. Germline V lookup: CDR1 SGDLS, CDR2 YYNGEE. The CDR3 sequence: CASSGGARPPSSYNEQFF. The CDR3, as DNA: TGTGCCAGCAGCGGCGGGGCCCGCCCCCCTAGCTCCTACAATGAGCAGTTCTTC.

The chain recombines TRBV6-2 or TRBV6-3 with TRBJ1-1; D is ambiguous. The CDR3 spans 14 residues. V was trimmed by 6 bases and J by 7 bases, leaving 18 bases between them. Per the germline V gene, CDR1 is MNHEY and CDR2 is SVGEGT. CDR3 sequence reads: CASSRGGEGFEAFF. CDR3 sequence (DNA): TGTGCCAGCAGCCGAGGTGGGGAGGGTTTTGAAGCTTTCTTT.

This CDR3 is CASSTQGGSYNEQFF. As DNA, the CDR3 is TGTGCCAGCAGCACACAGGGGGGATCCTACAATGAGCAGTTCTTC. The gene calls are TRBV7-9 and TRBJ2-1; 8 bases align to TRBD1. The CDR3 consists of 15 residues. With V trimmed by 5 bases and J by 1 base, 4 bases remained unmatched. Germline values: CDR1 SEHNR, CDR2 FQNEAQ (reference sequence).

The chain combines TRBV10-1 with TRBJ1-3, with unresolved D. V was shortened by 0 bases and J by 0 bases, with 6 bases between the two germline ends. Per germline, CDR1 WNHNN and CDR2 SYGVQD (reference sequence). This CDR3 contains 15 residues. The CDR3 region has the DNA TGCGCCAGCAGTGAGTCCCGGTTCTCTGGAAACACCATATATTTT. Amino acid sequence: CASSESRFSGNTIYF.

This chain links TRBV18 with TRBJ2-5, with 10 bases matching TRBD2. CDR3 length equals 15 residues. CDR1 and CDR2 (germline): KGHSH, LQKENI. Trimming took 1 base from V and 4 from J; bases not matched to a gene: 3. The chain's CDR3 is CASSPRASGGETQYF. The CDR3 DNA reads as TGTGCCAGCTCACCACGGGCTAGCGGGGGAGAGACCCAGTACTTC.

V is TRBV28 and J is TRBJ1-1; 7 bases match TRBD1. Germline V gives CDR1 MDHEN, CDR2 SYDVKM. The CDR3 is made up of 15 amino acids. V was pared by 5 bases and J by 5 bases, with 11 bases of the junction left unmatched. CDR3 nucleotides: TGTGCCAGCAGTACCCCTACAGGGGTACGGACTGAAGCTTTCTTT. This encodes CASSTPTGVRTEAFF.

This rearrangement joins TRBV24-1 to TRBJ2-1; TRBD2 agrees at 9 bases. Germline lookup yields CDR1 KGHDR and CDR2 SFDVKD. The CDR3 length is 17 residues. V dropped 2 bases and J dropped 2; count of bases not matched to a gene: 6. The CDR3 spells CATSDSVAGAPYNEQFF. CDR3 coding DNA: TGTGCCACCAGTGATTCAGTAGCGGGGGCCCCCTACAATGAGCAGTTCTTC.

The rearrangement joins TRBV2 to TRBJ2-7; possibly TRBD2 for D (5 bases). Per germline, CDR1 SNHLY and CDR2 FYNNEI. The V gene lost 3 bases and the J gene lost 6 bases, with 24 bases spanning the gap. The CDR3 runs 17 residues. The CDR3 sequence is CASSDRTADPTMGEQYF. The DNA for the CDR3 is TGTGCCAGCAGTGATCGGACTGCTGACCCAACCATGGGCGAGCAGTACTTC.

This chain links TRBV19 with TRBJ1-2; 8 positions agree with TRBD1. The germline V gene has CDR1 LNHDA and CDR2 SQIVND (reference sequence). The V and J ends lost 7 bases and 4 bases, in that order; junction bases with no gene match: 8. The length of the CDR3 is 14 residues. This chain's CDR3 is CASTQGGTGYGYTF. CDR3 DNA sequence: TGTGCCAGTACCCAGGGGGGGACAGGCTATGGCTACACCTTC. Together with reference TRBV19 and TRBJ1-2, the CDR3 gives the full variable domain: DGGITQSPKYLFRKEGQNVTLSCEQNLNHDAMYWYRQDPGQGLRLIYYSQIVNDFQKGDIAEGYSVSREKKESFPLTVTSAQKNPTAFYLCASTQGGTGYGYTFGSGTRLTVV.

V usage is TRBV19 and J usage is TRBJ2-2; no clear D. The germline V gene encodes CDR1 LNHDA and CDR2 SQIVND (reference sequence). V lost 3 bases and J lost 7, with 6 bases in between. The CDR3 has 12 amino acids. CDR3 bases: TGTGCCAGTAGTATGGCTAGCGGGGAGCTGTTTTTT. It yields the protein CASSMASGELFF.

This chain joins TRBV2 and TRBJ2-7; 9 bases map to TRBD1. V gave up 5 bases and J gave up 6 bases; unmatched junction bases: 5. The CDR3 contains 13 residues. Germline V gene lookup returns CDR1 SNHLY and CDR2 FYNNEI. DNA for the CDR3: TGTGCCAGCAGTTGGGACAGGGCGGGCGAGCAGTACTTC. Translating it yields CASSWDRAGEQYF. Drawing the rest from reference TRBV2 and TRBJ2-7, the complete variable domain is EPEVTQTPSHQVTQMGQEVILRCVPISNHLYFYWYRQILGQKVEFLVSFYNNEISEKSEIFDDQFSVERPDGSNFTLKIRSTKLEDSAMYFCASSWDRAGEQYFGPGTRLTVT.

The chain uses TRBV28 and TRBJ1-1; no clear D. The length of the CDR3 is 14 residues. The V gene's germline CDR1 is MDHEN and CDR2 SYDVKM. The V end lost 2 bases, the J end lost 6 bases, and 13 bases lay between the germline ends. Here the CDR3 reads CASSLVNRIAEAFF. In DNA form, the CDR3 reads TGTGCCAGCAGTTTAGTCAATCGAATAGCTGAAGCTTTCTTT.

This clone was seen a single time. The CDR3 spells CASSPQGQGAGNTIYF. In DNA, the CDR3 is TGTGCCAGCTCACCACAGGGACAGGGAGCTGGAAACACCATATATTTT. The V and J genes are TRBV18 and TRBJ1-3; 9 bases match TRBD1. The trim removed 1 base at V and 2 bases at J, leaving 3 bases unmatched. This CDR3 has 16 amino acids. Germline V CDR1 and CDR2: KGHSH, LQKENI.

This clone was observed at least ten times. The CDR3 protein is CASSLVRFENTEAFF. The CDR3 DNA sequence: TGCGCCAGCAGCTTGGTTAGATTTGAGAACACTGAAGCTTTCTTT. This chain links TRBV5-1 with TRBJ1-1; D is unclear. The V end was cut by 0 bases, the J end by 1 base, with 10 bases between. CDR3 length equals 15 residues. The germline V gene encodes CDR1 SGHRS and CDR2 YFSETQ.

The chain links TRBV18 to TRBJ2-6; 7 bases agree with TRBD1. This CDR3 comprises 15 residues. The germline V gene encodes CDR1 KGHSH and CDR2 LQKENI. J lost 4 bases, V lost 3 bases, and 3 bases had no gene match. The CDR3 bases are TGTGCCAGCTCACCCGACAGGGCCGGGGCCAACGTCCTGACTTTC. Protein product: CASSPDRAGANVLTF.

The rearrangement uses TRBV29-1 and TRBJ2-3; 8 nucleotides agree with TRBD2. This CDR3 has 16 amino acids. V shed 4 bases, J shed 6 bases, and the junction held 15 bases outside the gene matches. CDR1 is SQVTM and CDR2 is ANQGSEA in the germline V gene. Written as DNA, the CDR3 is TGCAGCGTTGTCCCCCGGGCGGGAGGACCTGGGGATACGCAGTATTTT. Translating it yields CSVVPRAGGPGDTQYF.

The chain employs TRBV7-2 and TRBJ2-7; TRBD2 aligns across 12 bases. The CDR3 has 15 amino acids. After removal of 8 bases from V and 0 bases from J, the junction contained 5 bases not matched to a gene. Germline CDR1 reads SGHTA; CDR2 reads FQGNSA. This CDR3 reads CASRTSGISSYEQYF. In nucleotides, the CDR3 is TGTGCCAGCCGGACTAGCGGGATTAGCTCCTACGAGCAGTACTTC.

The rearrangement joins TRBV6-5 to TRBJ1-2; the D gene is possibly TRBD1 (6 bases). Germline CDR1 and CDR2: MNHEY and SVGAGI. The CDR3 is 14 residues long. V was trimmed by 6 bases and J by 4 bases, leaving 15 bases between them. The CDR3 DNA follows: TGTGCCAGCAGGCCAACACAGGGCCTCTATGGCTACACCTTC. Protein: CASRPTQGLYGYTF.

The V gene is TRBV7-8, the J gene TRBJ1-1, with a weak D call TRBD1 (6 bases). Trimming left V 11 bases short and J 1 base short, with 17 bases between. Germline loops: CDR1 SGHVS, CDR2 FQNEAQ. CDR3 size: 14 residues. The CDR3 nucleotides read TGTGCCGCCCTGAGGGGGTCTAGGAACACTGAAGCTTTCTTT. This translates into CAALRGSRNTEAFF. The full variable domain, in which reference TRBV7-8 and TRBJ1-1 provide the parts outside the CDR3, is GAGVSQSPRYKVAKRGQDVALRCDPISGHVSLFWYQQALGQGPEFLTYFQNEAQLDKSGLPSDRFFAERPEGSVSTLKIQRTQQEDSAVYLCAALRGSRNTEAFFGQGTRLTVV.